This TCR beta chain is from a study of radiotherapy plus CTLA-4 blockade in lung cancer. In the study overall: Among patients, more than 15% showed objective responses, and 25% to 35% had disease control. Findings and caveats of the study: Increased serum interferon-beta after radiation also reportedly predicted response strongly. Following radiotherapy plus ipilimumab, tumor-derived TCR clones expanded in the blood.

Generated by immunoSEQ multiplex PCR, the TCRdb table keeps only in-frame clones and is missing some. The sample gives 81,000 or so clones, about four fifths of which show up once; approximately 22% is in the top ten. The germline V gene has CDR1 MDHEN and CDR2 SYDVKM. Trimming removed 3 bases at V and 4 bases at J, with 10 bases between. The CDR3 loop spans 13 amino acids. The sample holds a few counts of this clone. The target antigen is unknown. Patients with chemo-refractory metastatic non-small-cell lung cancer received focal radiation plus CTLA-4 blockade with ipilimumab. V is TRBV28 and J is TRBJ2-7, with a weak D call TRBD1 (6 bases). The receptor was derived from a human donor with non-small cell lung cancer whose response to radiotherapy plus ipilimumab could not be evaluated. Some clones in this sample may be carry-over from other donors' samples. Sequenced here: peripheral blood, sampled from a patient treated with radiotherapy plus ipilimumab. The CDR3 reads CASSFGRGYEQYF. In nucleotides, the CDR3 is TGTGCCAGCAGTTTTGGCAGGGGTTACGAGCAGTACTTC.